Below, one T cell receptor beta chain is given with its context. Antigen specificity is unknown. This sample stems from a study of CXCR3-negative and CXCR3-positive naive CD8 T cells. The libraries of TRB cDNA were constructed through 5' RACE using UMI labels. TCRdb reprocessed the 5' RACE reads and stores each CDR3 protein as one record, lacking DNA. The sample table sets out approximately 100,000 distinct CDR3 sequences. General study findings and limits: Hydrophobicity was higher for TRB CDR3s found in CXCR3-positive naive cells than in CXCR3-negative naive cells.

The CDR3 is 13 residues long. Germline V gene sequence: CDR1 DFQATT, CDR2 SNEGSKA (reference sequence). The TCR sequence derives from a human donor in good health. Some clones in this sample may be carry-over from other donors' samples. The V gene is TRBV20-1, the J gene TRBJ2-1; lacking DNA, the TRBD1 call made by TCRdb goes unchecked. What was sequenced was naive CXCR3+ CD8+ T cells from blood. Stated subset: CD45RO-CCR7+CD27+CD95- naive CD8+ T cells expressing CXCR3 (TNR3+). CDR3 sequence reads: CSAPSDGHNEQFF.